This entry lists 21 T cell receptor beta chains sequenced from one sample in a study of regulatory T cells in long-lasting Graves disease. The sample's time point: newly diagnosed GD, antithyroid drugs for less than 3 months. PBMC-derived RNA was used for the TCR library. Building the TCR beta libraries relied on iRepertoire HTBI primers, and CDR3 regions underwent Arm-PCR. One entry per CDR3 protein, called by TCRdb with MiXCR from the multiplex PCR reads. The sample holds hundreds of thousands of distinct CDR3 sequences; roughly 15% are singletons and the top ten take approximately 18%. This same sample was also part of a study on T cells in Graves' hyperthyroidism and ophthalmopathy.

Specimen: peripheral blood mononuclear cells (PBMCs), collected at new diagnosis, from a patient treated with antithyroid drugs. The receptors originated from a woman aged 25 to 39 with Graves disease.

This clonotype was seen more than once but under ten times. The chain couples TRBV30 to TRBJ2-2, with 9 nucleotides matching TRBD1. V shed 3 bases, J shed 1 base, and the junction held 9 bases outside the gene matches. This CDR3 is built from 17 residues. CDR1 is GTSNPN and CDR2 is SVGIG in the germline V gene (reference sequence). CDR3 region: CAWRGVKGQGNTGELFF. CDR3 DNA sequence: TGTGCCTGGAGGGGGGTGAAGGGACAGGGGAACACCGGGGAGCTGTTTTTT.

This chain joins TRBV15 and TRBJ2-1; 11 bases are shared with TRBD1. Germline V gene sequence: CDR1 LNHNV, CDR2 YYDKDF (reference sequence). J gave up 8 bases and V 1 base, and 7 bases lay outside the gene matches. The length of the CDR3 is 16 residues. This CDR3 is CATSRGGQGALDEQFF. For the CDR3, the DNA is TGTGCCACCAGCAGAGGAGGACAGGGGGCGTTGGATGAGCAGTTCTTC.

Ten or more counts support this clonotype. The chain couples TRBV20-1 to TRBJ2-7; 12 nucleotides match TRBD2. This CDR3 contains 15 residues. In germline, CDR1 is DFQATT, CDR2 SNEGSKA (reference sequence). Trimming removed 3 bases from V and 2 bases from J; junction bases left unmatched: 5. CDR3 coding DNA: TGCAGTGCTAGGGAAGGACTAGCGGGGACCTACGAGCAGTACTTC. Its translation: CSAREGLAGTYEQYF.

V gene TRBV28 combines with J gene TRBJ2-2; D might be TRBD1 (5 bases). Germline V CDR1 and CDR2: MDHEN, SYDVKM. Trimming pared 3 bases from V and 7 bases from J, leaving 18 bases between. The CDR3 covers 16 residues. This CDR3 is CASSLGDSRPDGELFF. The CDR3 DNA reads as TGTGCCAGCAGTTTGGGTGACAGCCGTCCTGACGGGGAGCTGTTTTTT.

This clonotype was seen only a few times. The chain joins TRBV10-3 to TRBJ2-1; TRBD2 agrees at 13 bases. There are 16 residues in the CDR3. The junction had 4 bases not matched to a gene; V was cut back by 5 bases and J by 3 bases. CDR1 is ENHRY, CDR2 SYGVKD, per germline. CDR3 nucleotides: TGTGCCATCAGTTCTGGACTAGCGGGAGTCTACAATGAGCAGTTCTTC. Residues: CAISSGLAGVYNEQFF.

At least ten counts were recorded for this clonotype. V and J are TRBV7-9 and TRBJ1-4; 7 nucleotides align to TRBD1. This CDR3 is built from 17 residues. J lost 8 bases, V lost 2 bases, and 14 bases had no gene match. Germline V CDR1 and CDR2: SEHNR, FQNEAQ (reference sequence). The CDR3 loop is CASSLRGTASAGEKLFF. CDR3 DNA: TGTGCCAGCAGCTTACGAGGGACAGCCTCGGCGGGGGAAAAACTGTTTTTT.

This clonotype came up a few times. The chain employs TRBV28 and TRBJ1-5; D might be TRBD1 (5 bases). Trimming stripped 6 bases from V and 7 bases from J, with 16 bases between. The germline V gene encodes CDR1 MDHEN and CDR2 SYDVKM. CDR3 length equals 14 residues. The CDR3 protein is CASRVYVRGQPQHF. The CDR3 region has the DNA TGTGCCAGCAGGGTGTACGTGCGGGGCCAGCCCCAGCATTTT.

This clonotype has more than one count but fewer than ten. The chain recombines TRBV14 with TRBJ1-3; no clear D gene. The CDR3 loop spans 16 amino acids. Germline values: CDR1 SGHDN, CDR2 FVKESK. V lost 3 bases and J 0 bases, leaving 12 bases between the germline ends. The CDR3 loop reads CASSHPAGFSGNTIYF. The CDR3 DNA is TGTGCCAGCAGCCACCCCGCCGGCTTCTCTGGAAACACCATATATTTT.

This chain connects TRBV19 to TRBJ2-3, with 9 nucleotides matching TRBD1. The length of the CDR3 is 14 residues. Germline CDR1 reads LNHDA; CDR2 reads SQIVND (reference sequence). V dropped 9 bases and J dropped 4; count of bases not matched to a gene: 8. Written as DNA, the CDR3 is TGTGCCAGCTCCGGGACAGGGCCTGCAGATACGCAGTATTTT. It translates to CASSGTGPADTQYF. Full variable domain (rest looked up from reference TRBV19 and TRBJ2-3): DGGITQSPKYLFRKEGQNVTLSCEQNLNHDAMYWYRQDPGQGLRLIYYSQIVNDFQKGDIAEGYSVSREKKESFPLTVTSAQKNPTAFYLCASSGTGPADTQYFGPGTRLTVL.

This clonotype has a handful of counts. The rearrangement uses TRBV28 and TRBJ1-2; TRBD1 aligns across 7 bases. V was clipped by 8 bases and J by 7 bases; unmatched bases: 10. The CDR3 spans 13 residues. Germline V gene sequence: CDR1 MDHEN, CDR2 SYDVKM. This CDR3 reads CASRTGEVSGYTF. Written as DNA, the CDR3 is TGTGCCAGCCGAACAGGGGAAGTGAGTGGCTACACCTTC.

V gene TRBV27 combines with J gene TRBJ2-1, with TRBD2 as a possible D gene (6 bases). V was trimmed by 6 bases and J by 0 bases, leaving 15 bases between them. CDR1 is MNHEY, CDR2 SMNVEV, per germline (reference sequence). The length of the CDR3 is 16 residues. The CDR3 here is CASSVIGSYSYNEQFF. CDR3 in DNA: TGTGCCAGCAGCGTTATCGGGAGTTACTCCTACAATGAGCAGTTCTTC.

The chain couples TRBV6-1 to TRBJ1-5, with D unresolved. Trimming pared 6 bases from V and 9 bases from J, leaving 24 bases between. Germline-derived CDR1 and CDR2 are MNHNS and SASEGT. This CDR3 region has 16 residues. CDR3 bases: TGTGCCAGCAGACCGATTTTTGGGTTTCGGCATACGCCCCAGCATTTT. Its translation: CASRPIFGFRHTPQHF.

V gene TRBV19 combines with J gene TRBJ2-6, with D tentatively TRBD2 (5 bases). The V end was cut by 1 base, the J end by 1 base, with 11 bases between. Germline V gene sequence: CDR1 LNHDA, CDR2 SQIVND (reference sequence). The CDR3 is made up of 17 amino acids. The CDR3 loop is CASSIGIGVSGANVLTF. The CDR3, as DNA: TGTGCCAGTAGTATAGGAATCGGGGTATCTGGGGCCAACGTCCTGACTTTC.

This clonotype came up many times. V is TRBV28 and J is TRBJ2-5; 8 positions agree with TRBD2. The trim removed 4 bases at V and 4 bases at J, leaving 11 bases unmatched. The germline CDR1 and CDR2 sequences are MDHEN and SYDVKM. The CDR3 covers 16 residues. For the CDR3, the DNA is TGTGCCAGCAGTTCCTTCGCGGCGGGAGGAGGAGAGACCCAGTACTTC. Amino acid sequence: CASSSFAAGGGETQYF.

The chain recombines TRBV6-5 with TRBJ1-1; D remains unclear. The CDR3 has 13 residues. CDR1 is MNHEY, CDR2 SVGAGI, per germline. Trimming pared 0 bases from V and 6 bases from J, leaving 8 bases between. The CDR3: CASSYSASAEAFF. CDR3 sequence (DNA): TGTGCCAGCAGTTACTCTGCTAGTGCTGAAGCTTTCTTT.

Many counts were recorded for this clonotype. The chain links TRBV28 to TRBJ2-3, with TRBD2 as a possible D gene (7 bases). Per the germline V gene, CDR1 is MDHEN and CDR2 is SYDVKM. V shed 8 bases and J shed 2 bases, with 17 bases lying between them. This CDR3 is 15 amino acids long. The DNA of the CDR3 is TGTGCCAGCGGGGGGGATAGGGGGTACACAGATACGCAGTATTTT. This translates into CASGGDRGYTDTQYF.

Remarks on this clonotype: A much larger clone sits a single nucleotide away, making a read error possible. The chain carries TRBV7-9 and TRBJ2-1; tentative D call: TRBD2 (5 bases). Germline CDR1 SEHNR, CDR2 FQNEAQ (reference sequence). CDR3 size: 11 residues. The CDR3: CAGSGRNEQFF. The CDR3, as DNA: TGTGCCGGCAGCGGAAGGAATGAGCAGTTCTTC.

The chain has TRBV6-2 or TRBV6-3 and TRBJ1-2; 7 bases are a match to TRBD1. Trimming took 5 bases from V and 2 from J; bases not matched to a gene: 17. The CDR3 is 18 residues long. Per the germline V gene, CDR1 is MNHEY and CDR2 is SVGEGT. In nucleotides, the CDR3 is TGTGCCAGCAGTACCCGACAGGGCCCCACCTCGCAGAACTATGGCTACACCTTC. It translates to CASSTRQGPTSQNYGYTF.

The rearrangement joins TRBV2 to TRBJ2-3; unclear D gene. The CDR3 is 14 amino acids. The ends were cut back, 8 bases at V and 2 bases at J, with 14 bases in the middle. The germline V gene has CDR1 SNHLY and CDR2 FYNNEI. The CDR3 bases are TGTGCCAGCGGGCCGGCGACCTACACAGATACGCAGTATTTT. Encoded protein: CASGPATYTDTQYF.

This clonotype was counted at least ten times. The rearrangement joins TRBV12-3 or TRBV12-4 to TRBJ2-4; 10 bases agree with TRBD1. CDR3 size: 15 residues. After removal of 6 bases from V and 2 bases from J, the junction contained 4 bases not matched to a gene. The DNA for the CDR3 is TGTGCCAGCAGCAGACAGGGGGCAACCAAAAACATTCAGTACTTC. Translated: CASSRQGATKNIQYF.

The chain has TRBV14 and TRBJ2-3; 9 bases are a match to TRBD2. The CDR3 covers 17 residues. Germline CDR1 is SGHDN and CDR2 is FVKESK. Trimming cost V 2 bases and J 3 bases; bases outside gene matches: 9. DNA for the CDR3: TGTGCCAGCAGCCAACGGGTTAGTAGCGGGAGTACAGATACGCAGTATTTT. Its protein is CASSQRVSSGSTDTQYF. The entire variable domain, with the rest obtained from reference TRBV14 and TRBJ2-3, is as follows: EAGVTQFPSHSVIEKGQTVTLRCDPISGHDNLYWYRRVMGKEIKFLLHFVKESKQDESGMPNNRFLAERTGGTYSTLKVQPAELEDSGVYFCASSQRVSSGSTDTQYFGPGTRLTVL.